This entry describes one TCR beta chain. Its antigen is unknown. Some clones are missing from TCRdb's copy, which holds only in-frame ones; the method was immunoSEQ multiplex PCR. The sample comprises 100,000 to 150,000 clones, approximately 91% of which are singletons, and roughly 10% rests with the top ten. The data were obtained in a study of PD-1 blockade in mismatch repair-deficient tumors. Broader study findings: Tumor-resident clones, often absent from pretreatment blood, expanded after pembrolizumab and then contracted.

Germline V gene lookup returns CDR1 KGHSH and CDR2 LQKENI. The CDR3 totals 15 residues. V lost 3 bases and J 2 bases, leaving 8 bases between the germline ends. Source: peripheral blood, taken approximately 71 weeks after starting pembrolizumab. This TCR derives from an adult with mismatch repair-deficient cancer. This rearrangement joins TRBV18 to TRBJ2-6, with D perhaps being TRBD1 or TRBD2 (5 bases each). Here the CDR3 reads CASSPGTPGANVLTF. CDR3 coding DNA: TGTGCCAGCTCACCCGGGACCCCTGGGGCCAACGTCCTGACTTTC. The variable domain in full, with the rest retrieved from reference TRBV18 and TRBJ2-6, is NAGVMQNPRHLVRRRGQEARLRCSPMKGHSHVYWYRQLPEEGLKFMVYLQKENIIDESGMPKERFSAEFPKEGPSILRIQQVVRGDSAAYFCASSPGTPGANVLTFGAGSRLTVL.